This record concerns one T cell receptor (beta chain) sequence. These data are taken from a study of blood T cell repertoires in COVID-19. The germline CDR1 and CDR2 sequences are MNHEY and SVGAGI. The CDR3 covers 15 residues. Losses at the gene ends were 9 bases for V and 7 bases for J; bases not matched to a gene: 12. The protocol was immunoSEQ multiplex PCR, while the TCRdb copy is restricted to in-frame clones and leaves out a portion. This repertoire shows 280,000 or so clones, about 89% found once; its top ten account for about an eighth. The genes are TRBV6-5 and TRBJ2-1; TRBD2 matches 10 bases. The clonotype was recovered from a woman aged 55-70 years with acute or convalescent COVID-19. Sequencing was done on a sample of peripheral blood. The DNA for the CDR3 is TGTGCCAGTGGGGTGGCTAGCGGGAGAGGAAATGAGCAGTTCTTC. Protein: CASGVASGRGNEQFF.